This T cell receptor (beta chain) was captured in a study of blood T cell repertoires in COVID-19. The CDR3 sequence is 13 residues long. Trimming removed 8 bases at V and 7 bases at J, with 14 bases between. CDR1 and CDR2 from the germline V gene are SNHLY and FYNNEI. Repertoires were generated with immunoSEQ multiplex PCR, while TCRdb's copy carries only in-frame clones and drops some. The sample yields around 68,000 clones, 75% to 90% seen once. The sequence derives from a human donor in a cohort sampled during active COVID-19. Sequenced: peripheral blood. The chain employs TRBV2 and TRBJ1-4, with D tentatively TRBD1 (5 bases). The CDR3 DNA is TGTGCCAGCTGGAGGGGAGAGTCTGAAAAACTGTTTTTT. Its protein is CASWRGESEKLFF.